This TCR beta chain was found in a study of T cell responses to AZD1222 COVID-19 vaccine (dated by TCRdb to the early 2020s). Background on the whole study: A total of roughly 240 trial participants underwent TCR sequencing, of whom some 210 received two doses of AZD1222 and approximately 25 received two doses of the MenACWY control vaccine. Trial participants were enrolled by age into 18-55, 56-69 and 70-plus year subgroups, with roughly 160, 29 and 62 TCR-sequenced participants respectively. General findings and caveats noted by the study authors: Reportedly, almost half of the unique spike-specific TCRs recognized epitopes lying outside the regions that are mutated in the B.1.351 and B.1.1.7 variants. Participants were mostly white British and included more females than males, and it was suggested by the authors that clonal diversity may have been underestimated. Because no day 14 peak-response samples were available, the repertoires could be characterized only after the peak T cell response. The vaccine-associated CD4 TCRs covered the entire spike protein, and the dominant responses fell in regions 160-218 and 743-854. In the small 56-69-year group, the increase in depth fell short of significance, most likely because of low power. Conclusions about previously exposed vaccinees were limited because only a handful of AZD1222 recipients were SARS-CoV-2 seropositive at baseline. A significant rise in spike-specific TCR breadth and depth was observed after two AZD1222 doses relative to day 0 and relative to MenACWY recipients.

Interpreted using the paper, the time point label stands for: about 28 days (+/-7) after the second vaccine dose. AZD1222 recipients with second doses at about 4 weeks or about 12 weeks were pooled, because spike-specific TCR depth and breadth did not differ between schedules. Vaccinee samples came from UK trials COV001 and COV002, including a single-blind randomized controlled phase 2/3 trial of AZD1222 (ChAdOx1 nCoV-19) in healthy adults. For TCRbeta chain sequencing, PBMC samples from trial participants were taken at day 0 and at day 28 after the second dose. Note on this clone: Its specific antigen is unknown. The record has no base qualities; no much larger clone is one base away.

Germline trimming amounts to 0 bases on V and 2 bases on J, with 3 as the count of junction bases outside the gene matches. The CDR3 measures 15 amino acids from cysteine to phenylalanine. Here the CDR3 DNA is all that survives: 45 bases in frame from base 1. From a lookup of the germline V gene, CDR1 and CDR2 are SGHVS and FQNEAQ. The CDR3 regions of human TCRbeta chains were analyzed by immunosequencing. In the original analysis: Repertoire TCRs were matched against a reference library of SARS-CoV-2-specific TCRs generated with the MIRA antigen-specificity platform. Breadth meant the fraction of unique TCRs that were SARS-CoV-2-associated, whereas depth meant the fraction of total T cells that were SARS-CoV-2-associated. Using the MIRA data, each spike-specific TCR was mapped to the spike region that the TCR reacts to and placed in a CD4 or CD8 class. Log10-transformed breadth and depth values were compared by one-way ANOVA with Sidak's multiple comparisons tests. Held by TCRdb, this immuneACCESS table contains in-frame sequences only and omits some clones. Under half of the omission traces to an unresolved V gene where checked; the cause of the rest is unknown. V and J calls and clone size are as listed in that table; D and trimming were resolved from the DNA. The table for this sample lists about 60,000 clones; 65% to 80% of them were counted only once. The ten biggest clones cover over 3% of the sample.

The TCR originated in an adult who received the AZD1222 COVID-19 vaccine. This sequence uses TRBV7-8 and TRBJ2-7, with 8 junctional bases fitting TRBD1. The starting material was peripheral blood, obtained 28 days after the second AZD1222 dose. The DNA sequence is as follows: TGTGCCAGCAGCTTAGCTGCGACAGGGGCCTACGAGCAGTACTTC. Its product reads: CASSLAATGAYEQYF.